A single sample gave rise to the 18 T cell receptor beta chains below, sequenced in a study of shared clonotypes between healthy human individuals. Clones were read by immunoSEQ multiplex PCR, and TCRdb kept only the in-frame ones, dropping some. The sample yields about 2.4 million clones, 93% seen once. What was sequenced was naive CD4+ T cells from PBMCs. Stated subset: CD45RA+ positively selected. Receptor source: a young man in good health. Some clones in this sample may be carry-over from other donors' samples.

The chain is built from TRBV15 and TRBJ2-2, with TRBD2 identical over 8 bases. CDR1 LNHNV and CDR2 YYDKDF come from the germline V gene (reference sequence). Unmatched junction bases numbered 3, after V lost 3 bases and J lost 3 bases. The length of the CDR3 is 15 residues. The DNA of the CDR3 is TGTGCCACCAGCAGCGGGACTAGAGACACCGGGGAGCTGTTTTTT. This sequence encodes CATSSGTRDTGELFF.

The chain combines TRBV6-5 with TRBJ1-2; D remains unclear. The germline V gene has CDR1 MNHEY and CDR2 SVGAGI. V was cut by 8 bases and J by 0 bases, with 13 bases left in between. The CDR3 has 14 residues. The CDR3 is CASRRATTNYGYTF. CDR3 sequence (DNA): TGTGCCAGCCGTCGGGCTACTACTAACTATGGCTACACCTTC.

Here the CDR3 DNA reads TGTGCCAGCTCACCACCCGGCCTAGCGGGTGGGGGAGATACGCAGTATTTT. This encodes CASSPPGLAGGGDTQYF. This chain connects TRBV18 to TRBJ2-3, with 8 bases identical to TRBD2. This CDR3 spans 17 amino acids. Germline lookup yields CDR1 KGHSH and CDR2 LQKENI. J lost 5 bases, V lost 0 bases, and 10 bases had no gene match.

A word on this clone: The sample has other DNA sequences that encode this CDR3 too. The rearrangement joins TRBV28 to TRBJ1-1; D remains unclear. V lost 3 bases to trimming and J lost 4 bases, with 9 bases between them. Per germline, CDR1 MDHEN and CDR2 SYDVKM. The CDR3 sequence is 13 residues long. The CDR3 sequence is CASSFPGSTEAFF. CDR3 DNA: TGTGCCAGCAGTTTCCCCGGGAGCACTGAAGCTTTCTTT.

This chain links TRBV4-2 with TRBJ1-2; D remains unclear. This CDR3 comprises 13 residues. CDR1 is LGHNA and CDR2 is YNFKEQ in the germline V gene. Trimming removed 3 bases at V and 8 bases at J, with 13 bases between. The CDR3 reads CASSQKEAWGYTF. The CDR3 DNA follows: TGTGCCAGCAGCCAGAAGGAGGCCTGGGGCTACACCTTC.

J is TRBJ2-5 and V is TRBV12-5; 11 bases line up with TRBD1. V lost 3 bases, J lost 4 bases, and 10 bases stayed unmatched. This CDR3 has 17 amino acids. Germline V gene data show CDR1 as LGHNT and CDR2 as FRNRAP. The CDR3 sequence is CASGLTWTGGRGETQYF. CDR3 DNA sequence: TGTGCTAGTGGTTTAACGTGGACAGGGGGCCGTGGAGAGACCCAGTACTTC. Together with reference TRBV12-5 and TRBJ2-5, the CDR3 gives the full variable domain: DARVTQTPRHKVTEMGQEVTMRCQPILGHNTVFWYRQTMMQGLELLAYFRNRAPLDDSGMPKDRFSAEMPDATLATLKIQPSEPRDSAVYFCASGLTWTGGRGETQYFGPGTRLLVL.

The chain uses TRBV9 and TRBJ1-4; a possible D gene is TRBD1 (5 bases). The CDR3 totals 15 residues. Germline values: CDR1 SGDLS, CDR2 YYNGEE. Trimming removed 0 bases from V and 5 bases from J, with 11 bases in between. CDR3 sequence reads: CASSVGRGGNEKLFF. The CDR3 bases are TGTGCCAGCAGCGTAGGGCGGGGCGGAAATGAAAAACTGTTTTTT. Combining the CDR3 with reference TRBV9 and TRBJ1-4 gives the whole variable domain DSGVTQTPKHLITATGQRVTLRCSPRSGDLSVYWYQQSLDQGLQFLIQYYNGEERAKGNILERFSAQQFPDLHSELNLSSLELGDSALYFCASSVGRGGNEKLFFGSGTQLSVL.

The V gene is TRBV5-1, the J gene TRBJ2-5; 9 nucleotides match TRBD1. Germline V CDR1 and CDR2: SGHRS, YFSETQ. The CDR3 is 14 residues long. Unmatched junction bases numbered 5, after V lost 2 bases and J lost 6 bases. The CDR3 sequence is CASSLLDRGKTQYF. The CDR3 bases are TGCGCCAGCAGCTTACTGGACAGGGGAAAGACCCAGTACTTC.

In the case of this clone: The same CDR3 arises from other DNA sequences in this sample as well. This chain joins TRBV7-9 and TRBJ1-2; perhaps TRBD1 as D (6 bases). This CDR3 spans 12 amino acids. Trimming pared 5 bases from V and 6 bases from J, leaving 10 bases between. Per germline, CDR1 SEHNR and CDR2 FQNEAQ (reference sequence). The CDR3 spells CASSPTGDGYTF. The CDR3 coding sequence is TGTGCCAGCAGCCCGACAGGCGATGGCTACACCTTC.

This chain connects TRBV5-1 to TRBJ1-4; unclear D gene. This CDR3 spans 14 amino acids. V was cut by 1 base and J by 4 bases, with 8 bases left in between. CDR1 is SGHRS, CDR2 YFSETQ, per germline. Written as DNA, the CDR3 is TGCGCCAGCAGCTTGAAGGCGGATAATGAAAAACTGTTTTTT. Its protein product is CASSLKADNEKLFF.

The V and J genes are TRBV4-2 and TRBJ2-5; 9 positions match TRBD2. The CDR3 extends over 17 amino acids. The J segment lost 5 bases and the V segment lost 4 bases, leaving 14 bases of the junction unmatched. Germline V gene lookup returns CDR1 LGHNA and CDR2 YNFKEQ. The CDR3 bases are TGTGCCAGCAGCCCCAAGGTCGGAGCGGGAGGTAGGGAGACCCAGTACTTC. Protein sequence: CASSPKVGAGGRETQYF.

CDR3 sequence (DNA): TGTGCCTCGGGGAGGGTGGGAATTGGGACCCAGTACTTC. It encodes CASGRVGIGTQYF. V usage is TRBV30 and J usage is TRBJ2-5; TRBD2 matches at 7 bases. J was trimmed by 7 bases and V by 7 bases; bases with no gene match: 12. Germline CDR1 reads GTSNPN; CDR2 reads SVGIG (reference sequence). CDR3 length: 13 residues.

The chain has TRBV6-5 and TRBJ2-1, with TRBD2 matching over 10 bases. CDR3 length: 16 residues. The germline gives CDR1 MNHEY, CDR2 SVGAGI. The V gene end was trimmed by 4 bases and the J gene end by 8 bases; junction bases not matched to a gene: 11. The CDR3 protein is CASSSRTSGPLDEQFF. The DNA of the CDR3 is TGTGCCAGCAGTTCCCGGACTAGCGGCCCTTTAGATGAGCAGTTCTTC.

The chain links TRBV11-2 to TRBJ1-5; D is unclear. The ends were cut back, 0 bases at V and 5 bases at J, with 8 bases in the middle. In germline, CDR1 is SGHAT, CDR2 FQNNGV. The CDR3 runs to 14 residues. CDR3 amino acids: CASSLDHGDQPQHF. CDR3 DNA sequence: TGTGCCAGCAGCTTAGATCACGGGGATCAGCCCCAGCATTTT.

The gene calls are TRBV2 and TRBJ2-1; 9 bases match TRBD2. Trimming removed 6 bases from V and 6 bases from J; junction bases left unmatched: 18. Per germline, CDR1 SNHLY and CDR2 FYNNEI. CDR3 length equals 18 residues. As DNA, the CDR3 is TGTGCCAGCAGGGTACATTGGCTAGCGGGAACAAAGGGCAATGAGCAGTTCTTC. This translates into CASRVHWLAGTKGNEQFF.

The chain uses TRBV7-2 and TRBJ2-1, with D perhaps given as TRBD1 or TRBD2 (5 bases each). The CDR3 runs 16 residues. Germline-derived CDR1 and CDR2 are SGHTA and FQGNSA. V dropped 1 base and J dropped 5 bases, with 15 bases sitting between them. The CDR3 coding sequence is TGTGCCAGCAGCTTAGTACATGGGGGAGACCACAATGAGCAGTTCTTC. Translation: CASSLVHGGDHNEQFF. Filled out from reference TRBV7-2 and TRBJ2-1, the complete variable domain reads GAGVSQSPSNKVTEKGKDVELRCDPISGHTALYWYRQSLGQGLEFLIYFQGNSAPDKSGLPSDRFSAERTGGSVSTLTIQRTQQEDSAVYLCASSLVHGGDHNEQFFGPGTRLTVL.

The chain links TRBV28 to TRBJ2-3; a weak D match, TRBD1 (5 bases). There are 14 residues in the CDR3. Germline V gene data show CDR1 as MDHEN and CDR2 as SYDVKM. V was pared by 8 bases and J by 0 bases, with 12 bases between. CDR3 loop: CASGAVWSTDTQYF. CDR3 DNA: TGTGCCAGCGGGGCAGTCTGGAGCACAGATACGCAGTATTTT.

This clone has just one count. The CDR3 DNA reads as TGTGCCAGCAGTTTCGACAGGGCCCAGGAAAAACTGTTTTTT. Translating gives CASSFDRAQEKLFF. This chain links TRBV27 with TRBJ1-4, with 7 bases aligning to TRBD1. The CDR3 covers 14 residues. Germline CDR1 is MNHEY and CDR2 is SMNVEV (reference sequence). Trimming took 3 bases from V and 8 from J; bases not matched to a gene: 6.